The 10 T cell receptor beta chains presented below share a single source sample, sequenced in a study of cytomegalovirus exposure and HLA in healthy donors. Both 60 Vbeta primers and 13 Jbeta primers went into the PCR. Here immunoSEQ multiplex PCR was the method, and the copy in TCRdb shows in-frame clones only, minus some. The sample consists of around 94,000 clones, around 79% of them appearing once. Sequences were obtained from PBMCs. These receptors all stem from a woman between 35 and 50 years old in good health and CMV-seropositive.

The chain couples TRBV28 to TRBJ1-2, with 9 bases matching TRBD1. Unmatched junction bases numbered 11, after V lost 4 bases and J lost 5 bases. The V gene's germline CDR1 is MDHEN and CDR2 SYDVKM. This CDR3 is built from 16 residues. DNA for the CDR3: TGTGCCAGCAGTTCACCCGGACAGGGGCGAGGGTATGGCTACACCTTC. Amino acid sequence: CASSSPGQGRGYGYTF.

This chain joins TRBV7-3 and TRBJ2-7, with 10 bases identical to TRBD1. This CDR3 region has 15 residues. The ends lost 4 bases at V and 4 bases at J; junction bases unmatched: 7. The germline CDR1 and CDR2 sequences are SGHTA and FQGTGA. The CDR3 is CASSSRDRGRYEQYF. The CDR3 DNA is TGTGCCAGCAGCTCGAGGGACAGGGGAAGGTACGAGCAGTACTTC.

Note on this clone: Other DNA sequences within the sample encode an identical CDR3. The CDR3 nucleotides are TGTGCCAGTAGTCCAACAGGGGGCAATCAGCCCCAGCATTTT. This gives the protein CASSPTGGNQPQHF. The chain links TRBV19 to TRBJ1-5, with TRBD1 matching 7 bases. The CDR3 extends over 14 amino acids. J lost 2 bases, V lost 5 bases, and 3 bases had no gene match. Germline CDR1 and CDR2: LNHDA and SQIVND (reference sequence).

This chain connects TRBV7-2 to TRBJ2-1; D may be TRBD2 (7 bases). This CDR3 is 15 amino acids long. V lost 5 bases and J lost 3, with 14 bases in between. Germline CDR1 and CDR2: SGHTA and FQGNSA. CDR3 DNA: TGTGCCAGCAGCCCCAGGGGAGGGGGCTACAATGAGCAGTTCTTC. Its protein is CASSPRGGGYNEQFF.

The V and J genes are TRBV7-2 and TRBJ2-1; 8 bases map to TRBD2. The CDR3 runs to 15 residues. The junction had 16 bases not matched to a gene; V was cut back by 5 bases and J by 13 bases. Per germline, CDR1 SGHTA and CDR2 FQGNSA. CDR3 in amino acids: CASSQGLVSSGNQFF. Here the CDR3 DNA reads TGTGCCAGCAGCCAAGGCCTAGTAAGTAGCGGGAATCAGTTCTTC.

The gene calls are TRBV7-2 and TRBJ1-1; 9 bases line up with TRBD1. From germline, CDR1 is SGHTA and CDR2 FQGNSA. CDR3 size: 14 residues. V gave up 3 bases and J gave up 5 bases; unmatched junction bases: 4. CDR3 sequence (DNA): TGTGCCAGCAGCTTGGGACAGGGTTGGACTGAAGCTTTCTTT. Translating it yields CASSLGQGWTEAFF.

The rearrangement links TRBV9 to TRBJ1-5, with 7 bases that match TRBD1. Germline CDR1 SGDLS, CDR2 YYNGEE. V lost 3 bases and J lost 11; bases outside the gene matches: 14. The CDR3 length is 15 residues. The CDR3 loop reads CASSARDSPLTAQHF. CDR3 in DNA: TGTGCCAGCAGCGCCCGGGACAGTCCCCTCACGGCCCAGCATTTT.

The V call is TRBV5-5, the J call TRBJ1-6, with 10 positions matching TRBD1. CDR3 length: 15 residues. Trimming removed 0 bases from V and 9 bases from J; junction bases left unmatched: 3. Germline loops: CDR1 SGHKS, CDR2 YYEKEE (reference sequence). CDR3 protein: CASSLAGTGVSPLHF. The CDR3 DNA follows: TGTGCCAGCAGCTTGGCGGGGACAGGGGTTTCACCCCTCCACTTT.

The genes are TRBV7-2 and TRBJ2-7, with TRBD2 matching over 7 bases. Trimming took 5 bases from V and 3 from J; bases not matched to a gene: 10. Germline V CDR1 and CDR2: SGHTA, FQGNSA. The CDR3 extends over 15 amino acids. As DNA, the CDR3 is TGTGCCAGCAGCGAGCGGGGCCAGGTGGGCTACGAGCAGTACTTC. This gives the protein CASSERGQVGYEQYF.

The gene calls are TRBV6-5 and TRBJ2-3; possible D gene TRBD1, 5 bases. The CDR3 consists of 12 residues. CDR1 MNHEY and CDR2 SVGAGI come from the germline V gene. V was cut by 10 bases and J by 3 bases, with 11 bases left in between. The CDR3 DNA sequence: TGTGCCACCCGTCAGGGAACAGATACGCAGTATTTT. Its translation: CATRQGTDTQYF.